The sequence of this TCR beta chain was determined in a study of molecular identifiers for immune sequencing clone quantification. This clonotype was counted ten times or more. The CDR3 is 15 amino acids. V was clipped by 2 bases and J by 0 bases, with 8 bases between them. The V gene's germline CDR1 is SGHTA and CDR2 FQGTGA. Each CDR3 protein gets one entry after TCRdb re-called the PCR reads with MiXCR. The sample yields 300,000 to 400,000 distinct CDR3 sequences, over 20% seen once. The receptor was derived from a human donor in good health. Some libraries in this study had Jurkat cell RNA spiked in. Sequenced material: naive CD8+ T cells from blood, with Jurkat cell RNA spiked in. Subset defined: FACS-sorted CD8+CD4-CCR7+CD45RA+ naive T cells. The V call is TRBV7-3, the J call TRBJ2-1, with D uncertain. CDR3 region: CASSLLPASYNEQFF. The CDR3 DNA sequence: TGTGCCAGCAGCTTACTACCAGCCTCCTACAATGAGCAGTTCTTC.